The next 21 T cell receptor beta chains were all read from a single sample in a study of T cell responses to AZD1222 COVID-19 vaccine. The data were produced by immunoSEQ multiplex PCR, yet TCRdb's version contains in-frame clones alone and is incomplete. In the table there are more than 95,000 clones, roughly 84% of which are singletons. The input for sequencing was peripheral blood, taken 28 days after the second AZD1222 dose. The receptor set was obtained from an adult who received the AZD1222 COVID-19 vaccine.

The rearrangement joins TRBV3-1 (or the pseudogene TRBV3-2) to TRBJ2-7, with a possible D match to TRBD2 (5 bases). V was shortened by 0 bases and J by 3 bases, with 12 bases between the two germline ends. The CDR3 has 15 residues. CDR1 LGHDT and CDR2 YNNKEL come from the germline V gene (reference sequence). CDR3 sequence (DNA): TGTGCCAGCAGCCAAGATGGAGGTGTGGGCTACGAGCAGTACTTC. It specifies CASSQDGGVGYEQYF.

V is TRBV10-3 and J is TRBJ1-1; D unclear. Germline-derived CDR1 and CDR2 are ENHRY and SYGVKD. This CDR3 comprises 13 residues. Trimming took off 4 bases at V and 0 bases at J, with 6 bases between the two ends. CDR3 region: CAISGALNTEAFF. CDR3 nucleotide sequence: TGTGCCATCAGTGGGGCTCTGAACACTGAAGCTTTCTTT.

The chain is built from TRBV6-5 and TRBJ1-1, with unresolved D. V gave up 7 bases and J gave up 1 base, with 10 bases separating them. This CDR3 is built from 13 residues. CDR1 MNHEY and CDR2 SVGAGI come from the germline V gene. The CDR3, as DNA: TGTGCCAGCAAGGTCGGGTGGAACACTGAAGCTTTCTTT. Translating it yields CASKVGWNTEAFF.

The V and J genes are TRBV7-2 and TRBJ2-4; D might be TRBD2 (6 bases). V shed 4 bases and J shed 7 bases, with 11 bases lying between them. The CDR3 is 13 residues long. Germline V lookup: CDR1 SGHTA, CDR2 FQGNSA. The CDR3 bases are TGTGCCAGCAGCTCGGGGGTGGGGAACATTCAGTACTTC. Translated, it gives CASSSGVGNIQYF. Combining the CDR3 with reference TRBV7-2 and TRBJ2-4 gives the whole variable domain GAGVSQSPSNKVTEKGKDVELRCDPISGHTALYWYRQSLGQGLEFLIYFQGNSAPDKSGLPSDRFSAERTGGSVSTLTIQRTQQEDSAVYLCASSSGVGNIQYFGAGTRLSVL.

This clone showed up just a few times. This chain links TRBV5-1 with TRBJ1-2; 8 bases are shared with TRBD1. J lost 7 bases, V lost 5 bases, and 7 bases had no gene match. Germline V CDR1 and CDR2: SGHRS, YFSETQ. The CDR3 is 13 residues long. The CDR3 sequence: CASRAGGEGGYTF. CDR3 nucleotide sequence: TGCGCCAGCAGGGCAGGGGGCGAGGGTGGCTACACCTTC.

This clone turned up a few times. V usage is TRBV10-3 and J usage is TRBJ1-1; a weak D match, TRBD1 (5 bases). Trimming left V 6 bases short and J 3 bases short, with 14 bases between. The CDR3 has 14 amino acids. The germline V gene encodes CDR1 ENHRY and CDR2 SYGVKD. The CDR3 sequence: CAISLGGSDTEAFF. The CDR3 nucleotides read TGTGCCATCAGCCTTGGGGGTAGTGACACTGAAGCTTTCTTT.

V usage is TRBV5-5 and J usage is TRBJ1-1; a possible D gene is TRBD1 (6 bases). Germline V gene lookup returns CDR1 SGHKS and CDR2 YYEKEE (reference sequence). V lost 5 bases and J lost 1, with 12 bases in between. The CDR3 runs to 14 residues. CDR3 sequence: CASSRRQANTEAFF. In DNA form, the CDR3 reads TGTGCCAGCAGTCGAAGACAGGCGAACACTGAAGCTTTCTTT.

V gene TRBV7-8 combines with J gene TRBJ2-1, with D perhaps TRBD2 (5 bases). This CDR3 has 16 residues. Trimming took off 4 bases at V and 0 bases at J, with 13 bases between the two ends. Germline V lookup: CDR1 SGHVS, CDR2 FQNEAQ. This CDR3 is CASSSGWDSSYNEQFF. The CDR3 bases are TGTGCCAGCAGCTCGGGGTGGGATAGCTCCTACAATGAGCAGTTCTTC.

The genes are TRBV19 and TRBJ1-5; D is uncertain. This CDR3 has 15 residues. V was cut by 8 bases and J by 2 bases, with 16 bases left in between. The germline gives CDR1 LNHDA, CDR2 SQIVND (reference sequence). The CDR3 sequence is CASVFTVQGNQPQHF. For the CDR3, the DNA is TGTGCCAGTGTATTTACGGTCCAGGGCAATCAGCCCCAGCATTTT.

This chain links TRBV2 with TRBJ1-1; TRBD1 matches at 7 bases. Germline values: CDR1 SNHLY, CDR2 FYNNEI. The V and J ends lost 5 bases and 5 bases, in that order; junction bases with no gene match: 8. The CDR3 sequence is 14 residues long. The CDR3 loop reads CASSQTGPGTEAFF. The CDR3 nucleotides read TGTGCCAGCAGTCAGACAGGGCCGGGGACTGAAGCTTTCTTT. The variable domain in full, completed from reference TRBV2 and TRBJ1-1, reads EPEVTQTPSHQVTQMGQEVILRCVPISNHLYFYWYRQILGQKVEFLVSFYNNEISEKSEIFDDQFSVERPDGSNFTLKIRSTKLEDSAMYFCASSQTGPGTEAFFGQGTRLTVV.

V and J are TRBV10-3 and TRBJ1-4; 7 bases match TRBD1. J was trimmed by 7 bases and V by 3 bases; bases with no gene match: 5. Germline CDR1 reads ENHRY; CDR2 reads SYGVKD. The CDR3 covers 14 residues. In DNA form, the CDR3 reads TGTGCCATCAGTGAAGCAGGGGGAGGTGAAAAACTGTTTTTT. It specifies CAISEAGGGEKLFF.

This clone was observed a few times. CDR3 region: CASSVNGLAEVSYEQYF. The CDR3, as DNA: TGTGCCAGCAGTGTTAATGGACTAGCGGAAGTTTCCTACGAGCAGTACTTC. The chain carries TRBV6-1 and TRBJ2-7; 10 bases map to TRBD2. Germline V gene sequence: CDR1 MNHNS, CDR2 SASEGT. The V gene end was trimmed by 4 bases and the J gene end by 1 base; junction bases not matched to a gene: 10. This CDR3 has 17 residues.

The J gene is TRBJ2-1, the V gene TRBV7-8, with 7 bases that match TRBD1. The CDR3 runs to 15 residues. V trimming: 5 bases; J trimming: 3 bases; junction bases outside the gene matches: 7. CDR1 SGHVS and CDR2 FQNEAQ come from the germline V gene. CDR3 nucleotide sequence: TGTGCCAGCAGCGCACGACAGGGTTTCTACAATGAGCAGTTCTTC. It is translated as CASSARQGFYNEQFF.

The J gene is TRBJ1-1, the V gene TRBV2; perhaps TRBD1 as D (6 bases). CDR1 and CDR2 (germline): SNHLY, FYNNEI. V was pared by 5 bases and J by 3 bases, with 16 bases between. The CDR3 consists of 15 residues. For the CDR3, the DNA is TGTGCCAGCAGTAGGGAAGGGACACCGCACACTGAAGCTTTCTTT. Translation: CASSREGTPHTEAFF.

This clone appeared a few times. The J gene is TRBJ2-7, the V gene TRBV5-5; D remains ambiguous. The ends were cut back, 0 bases at V and 6 bases at J, with 7 bases in the middle. Germline CDR1 and CDR2: SGHKS and YYEKEE (reference sequence). This CDR3 is 12 amino acids long. Here the CDR3 DNA reads TGTGCCAGCAGCTTGGCCTTGGGCGAGCAGTACTTC. Amino acid sequence: CASSLALGEQYF.

The V and J genes are TRBV12-2 and TRBJ2-5; the DNA was not compared with TRBD2, the D call given in the table. TRBV12-2 is given as a pseudogene. The CDR3 has 17 amino acids. This CDR3 is CASRSFPGLAMNETQYF. CDR3 DNA: TGTGCAAGTCGCTCCTTCCCGGGACTAGCGATGAATGAGACCCAGTACTTC.

The J gene is TRBJ2-3, the V gene TRBV5-1; no clear D. V was pared by 4 bases and J by 5 bases, with 11 bases between. Germline values: CDR1 SGHRS, CDR2 YFSETQ. The CDR3 loop spans 13 amino acids. CDR3 protein: CASSPPQGDTQYF. Here the CDR3 DNA reads TGCGCCAGCAGCCCCCCCCAAGGAGATACGCAGTATTTT.

The chain uses TRBV7-6 and TRBJ2-1; 14 bases align to TRBD2. The CDR3 has 16 residues. V shed 5 bases, J shed 5 bases, and the junction held 5 bases outside the gene matches. CDR1 and CDR2 from the germline V gene are SGHVS and FNYEAQ. CDR3 loop: CASSVRTSGRNNEQFF. Here the CDR3 DNA reads TGTGCCAGCAGCGTCAGGACTAGCGGGAGGAACAATGAGCAGTTCTTC.

The chain combines TRBV5-1 with TRBJ2-3; 13 nucleotides align to TRBD2. CDR1 and CDR2 from the germline V gene are SGHRS and YFSETQ. The CDR3 loop spans 15 amino acids. The ends lost 4 bases at V and 5 bases at J; junction bases unmatched: 4. The CDR3 reads CASSLRTSGGDTQYF. Here the CDR3 DNA reads TGCGCCAGCAGCCTGAGGACTAGCGGGGGAGATACGCAGTATTTT.

CDR3 DNA: TGTGCCAGCAGCCCTAATAGCGGGGGGGCAGATACGCAGTATTTT. Protein sequence: CASSPNSGGADTQYF. The chain carries TRBV7-2 and TRBJ2-3, with 11 bases lining up with TRBD2. Germline V gives CDR1 SGHTA, CDR2 FQGNSA. J was trimmed by 4 bases and V by 5 bases; bases with no gene match: 5. CDR3 length: 15 residues.

V and J are TRBV6-2 or TRBV6-3 and TRBJ2-2; 9 bases fit TRBD1. The germline gives CDR1 MNHEY, CDR2 SVGEGT. Trimming cost V 6 bases and J 5 bases; bases outside gene matches: 7. This CDR3 spans 15 amino acids. The CDR3 nucleotides are TGTGCCAGCAGCCCAGCGACAGGGGGTACCGGGGAGCTGTTTTTT. This translates into CASSPATGGTGELFF.